Presented here are 32 T cell receptor beta chains from one specimen sequenced in a study of T-cell reconstitution after alpha-beta-depleted transplantation in children. It was with unique molecular identifiers that the TCRbeta library was prepared. TCRdb used MiXCR to reprocess the PCR reads, holding one entry per CDR3 protein. Altogether around 380,000 distinct CDR3 sequences are present, around 9.9% being singletons, with the ten largest covering 4.5% to 6.5%. This specimen consisted of PBMCs from the stem cell graft donor, obtained from the stem cell graft. These receptors all stem from a human donor who donated a stem cell graft to a child with acute myeloid leukemia.

The V call is TRBV12-3 or TRBV12-4, the J call TRBJ2-7; D possibly corresponds to TRBD2 (5 bases). The V and J ends lost 7 bases and 1 base respectively, with 11 bases between them. This CDR3 region has 13 residues. The CDR3 DNA reads as TGTGCCAGCAACGGTCCGGGATCCTACGAGCAGTACTTC. It specifies CASNGPGSYEQYF.

A few counts support this clonotype. The V gene is TRBV3-1, the J gene TRBJ2-3, with a weak D call TRBD2 (5 bases). CDR1 and CDR2 from the germline V gene are LGHDT and YNNKEL (reference sequence). The CDR3 length is 17 residues. V was shortened by 0 bases and J by 2 bases, with 15 bases between the two germline ends. The CDR3 spells CASSQEWTGLNTDTQYF. DNA for the CDR3: TGTGCCAGCAGCCAAGAGTGGACTGGGCTTAACACAGATACGCAGTATTTT.

In this sample, this clonotype turned up a few times. The CDR3 protein is CASRGALRTEAFF. CDR3 in DNA: TGCGCCAGCAGGGGGGCTTTGCGCACTGAAGCTTTCTTT. V usage is TRBV4-1 and J usage is TRBJ1-1; TRBD1 is a possible D gene (6 bases). The CDR3 extends over 13 amino acids. Per germline, CDR1 MGHRA and CDR2 YSYEKL. V shed 6 bases and J shed 4 bases, with 12 bases lying between them.

This clonotype was seen only a few times. The rearrangement uses TRBV6-5 and TRBJ1-4, with D uncertain. Trimming cost V 0 bases and J 5 bases, with 13 bases left between them. The length of the CDR3 is 16 residues. Germline CDR1 MNHEY, CDR2 SVGAGI. The CDR3 DNA sequence: TGTGCCAGCAGTTACTCGTCTTCGGCTGGGAATGAAAAACTGTTTTTT. It encodes CASSYSSSAGNEKLFF.

Concerning this clonotype itself: A much larger clonotype is one base distant, so this may be a read error. The rearrangement uses TRBV9 and TRBJ1-1; the D gene is possibly TRBD1 (6 bases). The CDR3 sequence is 14 residues long. The germline V gene has CDR1 SGDLS and CDR2 YYNGEE. DNA for the CDR3: TGTGCCAGCAGCGTAGATGGGGGCGGCACTGACGCTTTCTTT. Translated: CASSVDGGGTDAFF.

This clonotype has more than one count but fewer than ten. The chain employs TRBV20-1 and TRBJ2-1; D not certain. Germline CDR1 DFQATT, CDR2 SNEGSKA (reference sequence). This CDR3 contains 14 residues. The V end was cut by 6 bases, the J end by 0 bases, with 12 bases between. CDR3 in DNA: TGCAGTGCCTTGCGACGGAGCTCCTACAATGAGCAGTTCTTC. Protein sequence: CSALRRSSYNEQFF.

Only a few counts were recorded for this clonotype. The chain couples TRBV5-1 to TRBJ1-5; D is possibly TRBD1 (5 bases). Germline V gene data show CDR1 as SGHRS and CDR2 as YFSETQ. With 2 bases removed from V and 1 base from J, the gap between germline ends came to 13 bases. The CDR3 is 16 residues long. The CDR3 region has the DNA TGCGCCAGCAGCTTAGGGGAATACGGCAGCAATCAGCCCCAGCATTTT. This translates into CASSLGEYGSNQPQHF.

To note about this clonotype: A much larger clone differs by one base, so this may be a read error. The chain links TRBV11-2 to TRBJ1-2; perhaps TRBD1 as D (6 bases). The CDR3 has 16 residues. Germline V gives CDR1 SGHAT, CDR2 FQNNGV. V was shortened by 5 bases and J by 10 bases, with 26 bases between the two germline ends. As DNA, the CDR3 is TGTGCCAGCAGCCCATGGACAGTTCAAGGAGGTTCTGTCTACACCTTC. It encodes CASSPWTVQGGSVYTF.

The J gene is TRBJ2-1, the V gene TRBV6-1; 8 nucleotides align to TRBD2. The V and J ends lost 6 bases and 6 bases, in that order; junction bases with no gene match: 13. Germline CDR1 reads MNHNS; CDR2 reads SASEGT. The CDR3 length is 16 residues. CDR3 residues: CASRDLRSGRINEQFF. DNA of the CDR3: TGTGCCAGCAGGGACCTCAGAAGCGGGAGAATCAATGAGCAGTTCTTC.

This clonotype was seen a few times. The V call is TRBV5-1, the J call TRBJ2-7; 7 positions agree with TRBD1. Germline CDR1 is SGHRS and CDR2 is YFSETQ. V trimming: 4 bases; J trimming: 4 bases; junction bases outside the gene matches: 8. The CDR3 loop spans 14 amino acids. The CDR3 region has the DNA TGCGCCAGCAGCCCCGGGACAGAATATTACGAGCAGTACTTC. Its translation: CASSPGTEYYEQYF. Full variable domain (rest looked up from reference TRBV5-1 and TRBJ2-7): KAGVTQTPRYLIKTRGQQVTLSCSPISGHRSVSWYQQTPGQGLQFLFEYFSETQRNKGNFPGRFSGRQFSNSRSEMNVSTLELGDSALYLCASSPGTEYYEQYFGPGTRLTVT.

This clonotype has only a few counts. The CDR3 DNA reads as TGCAGCGCCGTGCCGGGACGGATAGGTAACGAGCAGTACTTC. It yields the protein CSAVPGRIGNEQYF. The chain couples TRBV29-1 to TRBJ2-7; TRBD1 or TRBD2 may be the D gene (5 bases each). There are 14 residues in the CDR3. Deletions cut 7 bases from V and 5 bases from J, with 21 bases between. The V gene's germline CDR1 is SQVTM and CDR2 ANQGSEA.

The chain is built from TRBV12-3 or TRBV12-4 and TRBJ2-3, with TRBD2 matching 9 bases. V was pared by 5 bases and J by 2 bases, with 11 bases of the junction left unmatched. The CDR3 has 17 amino acids. The CDR3 DNA follows: TGTGCCAGCAGTCCCCGGGTAGCGGGAGAGAACACAGATACGCAGTATTTT. This codes for CASSPRVAGENTDTQYF.

This chain links TRBV29-1 with TRBJ2-1, with 8 bases fitting TRBD1. Trimming cost V 7 bases and J 9 bases; bases outside gene matches: 11. Germline-derived CDR1 and CDR2 are SQVTM and ANQGSEA. The CDR3 sequence is 13 residues long. The CDR3 region has the DNA TGCAGCGACATGACAGGGGTAATGGGTGAGCAGTTCTTC. This gives the protein CSDMTGVMGEQFF.

This clonotype was seen ten or more times. This sequence joins TRBV5-1 and TRBJ2-3; D possibly corresponds to TRBD2 (5 bases). The CDR3 sequence is 15 residues long. From germline, CDR1 is SGHRS and CDR2 YFSETQ. V lost 0 bases and J lost 3, with 11 bases in between. The CDR3: CASSLEVGGTDTQYF. The CDR3 DNA is TGCGCCAGCAGCTTGGAGGTAGGAGGAACAGATACGCAGTATTTT.

The chain is built from TRBV5-1 and TRBJ2-5; D perhaps matches TRBD1 (5 bases). CDR1 SGHRS and CDR2 YFSETQ come from the germline V gene. This CDR3 has 14 residues. With 4 bases removed from V and 5 bases from J, the gap between germline ends came to 15 bases. CDR3 in amino acids: CASSRQLLLETQYF. CDR3 coding DNA: TGCGCCAGCAGCCGACAGTTACTACTGGAGACCCAGTACTTC.

V is TRBV5-1 and J is TRBJ2-5; TRBD1 might be the D (6 bases). The CDR3 consists of 14 residues. Trimming pared 0 bases from V and 3 bases from J, leaving 9 bases between. In germline, CDR1 is SGHRS, CDR2 YFSETQ. In DNA form, the CDR3 reads TGCGCCAGCAGCTTGGAAGGGACAAAAGAGACCCAGTACTTC. Amino acids: CASSLEGTKETQYF. The full variable domain, with the rest looked up from reference TRBV5-1 and TRBJ2-5, is KAGVTQTPRYLIKTRGQQVTLSCSPISGHRSVSWYQQTPGQGLQFLFEYFSETQRNKGNFPGRFSGRQFSNSRSEMNVSTLELGDSALYLCASSLEGTKETQYFGPGTRLLVL.

The gene calls are TRBV20-1 and TRBJ1-1, with no clear D. Germline V lookup: CDR1 DFQATT, CDR2 SNEGSKA (reference sequence). The CDR3 is 13 amino acids. Trimming shortened V by 7 bases and J by 1 base, and 13 bases separated the two germline ends. CDR3 sequence: CSVSGVSNTEAFF. The DNA of the CDR3 is TGCAGTGTCTCGGGAGTATCGAACACTGAAGCTTTCTTT.

V usage is TRBV6-1 and J usage is TRBJ1-4; D gene uncertain. The CDR3 contains 14 residues. Trimming cost V 6 bases and J 4 bases, with 12 bases left between them. Germline assignment: CDR1 MNHNS and CDR2 SASEGT. The CDR3 sequence: CASSKGPYNEKLFF. DNA for the CDR3: TGTGCCAGCAGCAAGGGCCCGTATAATGAAAAACTGTTTTTT.

There are many counts of this clonotype. The V gene is TRBV5-1, the J gene TRBJ2-5; D gene uncertain. V was cut by 0 bases and J by 3 bases, with 3 bases left in between. The CDR3 sequence is 12 residues long. The germline gives CDR1 SGHRS, CDR2 YFSETQ. CDR3: CASSLAKETQYF. CDR3 in DNA: TGCGCCAGCAGCTTGGCCAAAGAGACCCAGTACTTC.

This clonotype has only a few counts. CDR3 in amino acids: CATSKTGQEETQYF. The CDR3 DNA follows: TGTGCCACCTCTAAGACAGGGCAGGAAGAGACCCAGTACTTC. The chain joins TRBV6-1 to TRBJ2-5, with 7 bases identical to TRBD1. The ends lost 10 bases at V and 3 bases at J; junction bases unmatched: 11. The CDR3 is 14 residues long. Germline V gene sequence: CDR1 MNHNS, CDR2 SASEGT.

This clonotype was detected a few times. The rearrangement joins TRBV11-1 to TRBJ1-1; 7 positions match TRBD1. This CDR3 spans 19 amino acids. The V segment lost 2 bases and the J segment 0 bases; nucleotides outside the gene matches: 15. From germline, CDR1 is SGHAT and CDR2 FQDESV (reference sequence). This CDR3 is CASSLLGVRRGHLNTEAFF. CDR3 sequence (DNA): TGTGCCAGCAGCTTATTAGGTGTTCGGAGGGGGCATTTGAACACTGAAGCTTTCTTT.

This clonotype appeared a few times. The CDR3 here is CASSWTGVDQPQHF. CDR3 bases: TGCGCCAGCAGCTGGACAGGGGTTGATCAGCCCCAGCATTTT. This chain joins TRBV5-1 and TRBJ1-5; 9 bases fit TRBD1. The CDR3 covers 14 residues. Trimming removed 3 bases from V and 5 bases from J; junction bases left unmatched: 3. Germline V gene data show CDR1 as SGHRS and CDR2 as YFSETQ. Variable domain in full (rest from reference TRBV5-1 and TRBJ1-5): KAGVTQTPRYLIKTRGQQVTLSCSPISGHRSVSWYQQTPGQGLQFLFEYFSETQRNKGNFPGRFSGRQFSNSRSEMNVSTLELGDSALYLCASSWTGVDQPQHFGDGTRLSIL.

The chain is built from TRBV5-4 and TRBJ2-5; TRBD1 or TRBD2 may be the D gene (6 bases each). V lost 6 bases to trimming and J lost 4 bases, with 19 bases between them. The CDR3 runs 15 residues. The germline CDR1 and CDR2 sequences are SGHNT and YYREEE (reference sequence). The CDR3 protein is CASKLGGAAGETQYF. The CDR3 DNA reads TGTGCCAGCAAGCTGGGGGGCGCCGCTGGAGAGACCCAGTACTTC. Combining the CDR3 with reference TRBV5-4 and TRBJ2-5 gives the whole variable domain ETGVTQSPTHLIKTRGQQVTLRCSSQSGHNTVSWYQQALGQGPQFIFQYYREEENGRGNFPPRFSGLQFPNYSSELNVNALELDDSALYLCASKLGGAAGETQYFGPGTRLLVL.

The V call is TRBV7-9, the J call TRBJ1-4, with D tentatively TRBD1 (5 bases). V was clipped by 3 bases and J by 7 bases, with 12 bases between them. CDR1 is SEHNR, CDR2 FQNEAQ, per germline (reference sequence). The CDR3 length is 14 residues. CDR3 bases: TGTGCCAGCAGCTTGGCGGGGCTTCGTGAAAAACTGTTTTTT. Encoded protein: CASSLAGLREKLFF. Drawing the rest from reference TRBV7-9 and TRBJ1-4, the complete variable domain is DTGVSQNPRHKITKRGQNVTFRCDPISEHNRLYWYRQTLGQGPEFLTYFQNEAQLEKSRLLSDRFSAERPKGSFSTLEIQRTEQGDSAMYLCASSLAGLREKLFFGSGTQLSVL.

The chain has TRBV12-3 or TRBV12-4 and TRBJ2-7; D ambiguous. There are 13 residues in the CDR3. V lost 6 bases and J 2 bases, leaving 11 bases between the germline ends. The CDR3 reads CASSHQYTYEQYF. In DNA form, the CDR3 reads TGTGCCAGCAGCCACCAGTACACCTACGAGCAGTACTTC.

As to this clonotype: A read error is possible here, since a much larger clone lies one base away. The genes are TRBV29-1 and TRBJ1-5; tentative D call: TRBD1 (6 bases). The V end was cut by 4 bases, the J end by 9 bases, with 13 bases between. The germline V gene encodes CDR1 SQVTM and CDR2 ANQGSEA. The length of the CDR3 is 12 residues. CDR3 nucleotide sequence: TGCAGCGTTGGACAGGCCATTGGGCCCCAGCATTTT. Its translation: CSVGQAIGPQHF.

This clonotype was seen repeatedly, ten times or more. The rearrangement links TRBV7-2 to TRBJ2-7; 7 bases are a match to TRBD2. The junction had 12 bases not matched to a gene; V was cut back by 6 bases and J by 4 bases. The CDR3 contains 15 residues. Per the germline V gene, CDR1 is SGHTA and CDR2 is FQGNSA. The CDR3 nucleotides read TGTGCCAGCAGTCGCAGGCGGGAGCTGGGTTACGAGCAGTACTTC. Protein: CASSRRRELGYEQYF.

This clonotype was picked up many times. The V call is TRBV6-2 or TRBV6-3, the J call TRBJ2-1, with a weak D call TRBD2 (6 bases). Germline CDR1 and CDR2: MNHEY and SVGEGT. The length of the CDR3 is 13 residues. The V and J ends lost 8 bases and 3 bases respectively, with 11 bases between them. DNA for the CDR3: TGTGCCAGCCGGGACTCAATCTACAATGAGCAGTTCTTC. Its protein is CASRDSIYNEQFF.

The chain employs TRBV4-3 and TRBJ2-4; D is uncertain. Trimming cost V 0 bases and J 8 bases, with 8 bases left between them. CDR1 and CDR2 (germline): LGHNA, YSLEER. The CDR3 covers 13 residues. The CDR3: CASSQDARDIQYF. CDR3 in DNA: TGCGCCAGCAGCCAAGATGCCCGTGACATTCAGTACTTC.

This clonotype was seen repeatedly, ten times or more. The gene calls are TRBV2 and TRBJ2-1, with D possibly matching TRBD2 (6 bases). Germline-derived CDR1 and CDR2 are SNHLY and FYNNEI. Trimming took 3 bases from V and 3 from J, leaving 15 bases between them. The CDR3 covers 16 residues. The CDR3 reads CASSDLAEIFYNEQFF. The CDR3, as DNA: TGTGCCAGCAGTGACTTAGCGGAGATCTTCTACAATGAGCAGTTCTTC.

The J gene is TRBJ1-2, the V gene TRBV10-3; 10 nucleotides line up with TRBD1. This CDR3 region has 13 residues. The germline V gene encodes CDR1 ENHRY and CDR2 SYGVKD. The V and J ends lost 9 bases and 3 bases, in that order; junction bases with no gene match: 4. CDR3 loop: CAIWDRGDYGYTF. In DNA, the CDR3 is TGTGCCATATGGGACAGGGGTGACTATGGCTACACCTTC.

With respect to this clonotype: Germline and junction disagree at one end, which may indicate a read error. The V and J genes are TRBV3-1 and TRBJ1-3; 7 nucleotides agree with TRBD1. The germline V gene encodes CDR1 LGHDT and CDR2 YNNKEL (reference sequence). The CDR3 sequence is 15 residues long. CDR3 in amino acids: CASCQPGGEGNTIYF. The CDR3, as DNA: TGTGCCAGCTGCCAACCAGGGGGGGAAGGAAACACCATATATTTT.